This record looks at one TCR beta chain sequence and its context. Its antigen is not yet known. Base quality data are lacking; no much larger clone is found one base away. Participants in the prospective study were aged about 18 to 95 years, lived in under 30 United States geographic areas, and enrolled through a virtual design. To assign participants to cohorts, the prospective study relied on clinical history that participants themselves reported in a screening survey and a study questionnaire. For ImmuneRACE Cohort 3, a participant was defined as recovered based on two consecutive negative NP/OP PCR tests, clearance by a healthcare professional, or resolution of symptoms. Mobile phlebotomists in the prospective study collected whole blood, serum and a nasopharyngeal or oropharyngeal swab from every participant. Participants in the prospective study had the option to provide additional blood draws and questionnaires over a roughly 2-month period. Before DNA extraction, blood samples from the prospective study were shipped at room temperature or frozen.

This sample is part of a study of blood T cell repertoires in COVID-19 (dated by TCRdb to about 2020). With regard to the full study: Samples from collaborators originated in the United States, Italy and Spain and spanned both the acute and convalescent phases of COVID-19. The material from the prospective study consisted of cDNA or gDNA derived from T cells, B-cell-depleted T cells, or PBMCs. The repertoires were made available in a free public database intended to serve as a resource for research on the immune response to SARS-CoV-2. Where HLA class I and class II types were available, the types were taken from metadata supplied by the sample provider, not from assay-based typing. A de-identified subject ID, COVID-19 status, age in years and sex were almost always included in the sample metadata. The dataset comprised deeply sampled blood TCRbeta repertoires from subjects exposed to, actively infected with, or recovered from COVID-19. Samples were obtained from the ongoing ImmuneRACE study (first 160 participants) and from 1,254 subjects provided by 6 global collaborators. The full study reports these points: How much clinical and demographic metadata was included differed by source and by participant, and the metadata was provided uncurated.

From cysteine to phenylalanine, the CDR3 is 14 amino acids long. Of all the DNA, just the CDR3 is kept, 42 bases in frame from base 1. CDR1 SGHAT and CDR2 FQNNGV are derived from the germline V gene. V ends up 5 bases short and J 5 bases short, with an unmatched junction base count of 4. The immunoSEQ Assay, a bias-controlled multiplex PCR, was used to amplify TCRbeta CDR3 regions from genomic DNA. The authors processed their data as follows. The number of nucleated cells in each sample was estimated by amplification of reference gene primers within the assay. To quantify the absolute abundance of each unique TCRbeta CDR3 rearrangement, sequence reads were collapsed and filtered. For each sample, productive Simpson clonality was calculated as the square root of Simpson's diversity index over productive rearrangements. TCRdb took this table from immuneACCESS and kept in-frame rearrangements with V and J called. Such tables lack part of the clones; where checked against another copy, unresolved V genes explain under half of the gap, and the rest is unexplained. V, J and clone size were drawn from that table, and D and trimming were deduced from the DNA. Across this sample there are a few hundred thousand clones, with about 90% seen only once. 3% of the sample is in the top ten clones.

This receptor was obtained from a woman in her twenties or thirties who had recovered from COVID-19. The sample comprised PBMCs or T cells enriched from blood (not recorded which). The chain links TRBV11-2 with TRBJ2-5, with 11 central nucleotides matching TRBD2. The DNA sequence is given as TGTGCCAGCAGCCAACTAGCGGGAGTGGAGACCCAGTACTTC. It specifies CASSQLAGVETQYF.